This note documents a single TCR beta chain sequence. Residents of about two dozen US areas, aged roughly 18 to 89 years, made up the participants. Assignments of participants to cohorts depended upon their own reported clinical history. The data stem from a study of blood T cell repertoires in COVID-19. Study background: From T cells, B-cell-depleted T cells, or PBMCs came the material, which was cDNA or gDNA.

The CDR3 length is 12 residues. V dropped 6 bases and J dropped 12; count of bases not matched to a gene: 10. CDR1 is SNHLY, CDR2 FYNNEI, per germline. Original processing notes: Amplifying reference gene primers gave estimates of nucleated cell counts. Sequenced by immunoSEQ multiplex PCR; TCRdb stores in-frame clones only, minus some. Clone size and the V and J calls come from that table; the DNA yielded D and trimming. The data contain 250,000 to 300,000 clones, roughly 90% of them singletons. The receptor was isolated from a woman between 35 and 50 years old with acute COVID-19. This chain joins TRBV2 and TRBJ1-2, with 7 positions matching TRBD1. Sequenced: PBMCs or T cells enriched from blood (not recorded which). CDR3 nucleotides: TGTGCCAGCAGCTTTGACAGGGTCATTAACACCTTC. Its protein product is CASSFDRVINTF.